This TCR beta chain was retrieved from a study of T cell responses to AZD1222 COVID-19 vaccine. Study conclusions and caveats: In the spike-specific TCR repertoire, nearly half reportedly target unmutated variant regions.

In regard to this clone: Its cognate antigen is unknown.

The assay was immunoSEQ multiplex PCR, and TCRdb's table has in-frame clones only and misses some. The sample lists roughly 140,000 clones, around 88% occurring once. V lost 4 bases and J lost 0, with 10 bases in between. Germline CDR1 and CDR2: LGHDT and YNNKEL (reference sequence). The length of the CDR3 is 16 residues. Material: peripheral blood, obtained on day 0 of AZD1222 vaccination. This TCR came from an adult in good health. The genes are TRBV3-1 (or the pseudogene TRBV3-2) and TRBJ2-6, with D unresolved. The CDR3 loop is CASSPSPNSGANVLTF. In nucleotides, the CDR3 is TGTGCCAGCAGCCCCTCACCAAACTCTGGGGCCAACGTCCTGACTTTC.